The clone carrying this T cell receptor (beta chain) was found a few times. Its specificity is not known. Per the germline V gene, CDR1 is SNHLY and CDR2 is FYNNEI. CDR3 length: 15 amino acids. The V gene lost 5 bases and the J gene lost 2 bases, with 13 bases spanning the gap. Recipients boosted at about 4 weeks or about 12 weeks are pooled. Assay: immunoSEQ multiplex PCR; the TCRdb copy retains only in-frame clones and omits some. The sample contains more than 80,000 clones, approximately 85% of which appear only once. These data belong to a study of T cell responses to AZD1222 COVID-19 vaccine. Study findings and constraints: Most donors were white British, females outnumbered males, and clonal diversity was possibly underestimated. There were repertoire samples only from the period after the peak T cell response. The study identified only a handful of AZD1222 recipients as seropositive at baseline.

The chain couples TRBV2 to TRBJ1-5; D unclear. This sample comprised peripheral blood, obtained 28 days after the second AZD1222 dose. This receptor was taken from an adult who received the AZD1222 COVID-19 vaccine. The CDR3 DNA sequence: TGTGCCAGCAGTCGGGATTCTGGCGGCAATCAGCCCCAGCATTTT. Encoded protein: CASSRDSGGNQPQHF. The complete variable domain, with remaining parts taken from reference TRBV2 and TRBJ1-5, reads EPEVTQTPSHQVTQMGQEVILRCVPISNHLYFYWYRQILGQKVEFLVSFYNNEISEKSEIFDDQFSVERPDGSNFTLKIRSTKLEDSAMYFCASSRDSGGNQPQHFGDGTRLSIL.